One TCR beta chain is described in this entry. What it binds is unknown. The record originates from a study of cytomegalovirus exposure and HLA in healthy donors. CDR3 length: 15 amino acids. V gave up 1 base and J gave up 2 bases; unmatched junction bases: 3. Germline V CDR1 and CDR2: LGHNA, YSLEER. Broader study findings: Associated with HLA alleles at 0.05 false discovery rate in a later analysis were around 17,000 TCR beta sequences. A previous analysis found most TCR beta V segments productive roughly 87% or roughly 30% of the time. Reports showed the classifier diagnosing cytomegalovirus status with high specificity and sensitivity.

PCR employed 60 Vbeta and 13 Jbeta primers. The assay was immunoSEQ multiplex PCR, and TCRdb's table has in-frame clones only and misses some. In the table there are 150,000 to 200,000 clones, more than 75% of which are singletons. In nominal health when sampled, donors likely had unrecorded immune exposures nonetheless. The sample consisted of PBMCs. The origin of this receptor is a woman in her 30s in good health and CMV-seropositive. The chain uses TRBV4-3 and TRBJ2-3; 7 bases match TRBD2. CDR3 in amino acids: CASSQVAGVTDTQYF. CDR3 nucleotide sequence: TGCGCCAGCAGCCAAGTGGCGGGGGTCACAGATACGCAGTATTTT.